The 12 T cell receptor beta chains below come from one sample, sequenced in a study of radiotherapy plus CTLA-4 blockade in lung cancer. Only in-frame clones appear in the TCRdb table, and some are missing; sequencing was by immunoSEQ multiplex PCR. In the table there are 70,000 to 100,000 clones, approximately 83% of which are singletons. Sample: peripheral blood, taken from a patient treated with radiotherapy plus ipilimumab. These receptors all come from a human donor with non-small cell lung cancer who had a partial response to radiotherapy plus ipilimumab.

The gene calls are TRBV6-5 and TRBJ2-1, with 13 bases identical to TRBD2. The CDR3 has 15 amino acids. CDR1 is MNHEY and CDR2 is SVGAGI in the germline V gene. V shed 3 bases and J 9 bases; nucleotides not matched to a gene: 5. CDR3 nucleotide sequence: TGTGCCAGCAGTTATAGGACTAGCGGGAGAGGTGAGCAGTTCTTC. It yields the protein CASSYRTSGRGEQFF.

In regard to this clone: One end of the junction is discordant with germline, which a read error may explain. This chain joins TRBV18 and TRBJ1-1; TRBD1 matches 9 bases. This CDR3 is built from 15 residues. The germline V gene encodes CDR1 KGHSH and CDR2 LQKENI. The CDR3 DNA is TGTGCCAGCTCCCCACCACGGGACAGGGTCACTGAAGCTTTCTTT. It specifies CASSPPRDRVTEAFF.

J is TRBJ2-7 and V is TRBV28, with 8 bases fitting TRBD1. CDR1 is MDHEN and CDR2 is SYDVKM in the germline V gene. The V and J ends lost 5 bases and 2 bases, in that order; junction bases with no gene match: 5. There are 14 residues in the CDR3. The CDR3 sequence: CASSTGQGTYEQYF. Written as DNA, the CDR3 is TGTGCCAGCAGTACCGGACAGGGAACCTACGAGCAGTACTTC.

V is TRBV28 and J is TRBJ1-1; D not resolved. CDR3 size: 13 residues. V was shortened by 6 bases and J by 6 bases, with 14 bases between the two germline ends. Looked up from germline, CDR1 is MDHEN and CDR2 is SYDVKM. The CDR3 DNA reads TGTGCCAGCAGCCCCGCGGGTAGTGCTGAAGCTTTCTTT. As protein: CASSPAGSAEAFF.

The chain employs TRBV4-3 and TRBJ1-2; tentative D call: TRBD1 (5 bases). This CDR3 region has 14 residues. With 0 bases removed from V and 8 bases from J, the gap between germline ends came to 13 bases. The germline V gene has CDR1 LGHNA and CDR2 YSLEER. This CDR3 reads CASSQDREFGGYTF. CDR3 bases: TGCGCCAGCAGCCAAGACAGGGAATTTGGGGGCTACACCTTC.

The CDR3 DNA reads as TGTGCCAGCAGCCCTAACAGGGGGCCCGTTCTCCATAGCAATCAGCCCCAGCATTTT. The encoded protein is CASSPNRGPVLHSNQPQHF. The chain employs TRBV28 and TRBJ1-5; TRBD1 aligns across 9 bases. The CDR3 is 19 residues long. Germline CDR1 MDHEN, CDR2 SYDVKM. With 6 bases clipped from V and 0 bases from J, the junction kept 15 bases outside the gene matches.

The chain has TRBV2 and TRBJ2-3, with no clear D. Trimming removed 6 bases at V and 5 bases at J, with 6 bases between. This CDR3 is 11 amino acids long. Per germline, CDR1 SNHLY and CDR2 FYNNEI. The CDR3 DNA is TGTGCCAGCAGCACACGAGATACGCAGTATTTT. It translates to CASSTRDTQYF.

This chain links TRBV11-2 with TRBJ2-7; TRBD2 might be the D (6 bases). Germline-derived CDR1 and CDR2 are SGHAT and FQNNGV. The CDR3 extends over 15 amino acids. The V end lost 3 bases, the J end lost 5 bases, and 17 bases lay between the germline ends. The CDR3 DNA reads as TGTGCCAGCAGCTTGGGGGACTCCCTCACCCACGAGCAGTACTTC. It codes for CASSLGDSLTHEQYF.

The chain's CDR3 is CASSRSGDLEGYTF. CDR3 coding DNA: TGCGCCAGCAGCAGATCAGGGGACCTTGAGGGCTACACCTTC. The chain couples TRBV5-1 to TRBJ1-2, with D perhaps matching TRBD1 (6 bases). The CDR3 has 14 amino acids. The germline V gene encodes CDR1 SGHRS and CDR2 YFSETQ. V gave up 4 bases and J gave up 8 bases, with 18 bases separating them.

V and J are TRBV9 and TRBJ1-1; 8 nucleotides agree with TRBD1. V was clipped by 4 bases and J by 0 bases; unmatched bases: 5. This CDR3 has 15 amino acids. The V gene's germline CDR1 is SGDLS and CDR2 YYNGEE. The CDR3 bases are TGTGCCAGCAGCCTCCAGGGGGCGGTGAACACTGAAGCTTTCTTT. Amino acid sequence: CASSLQGAVNTEAFF.

J is TRBJ1-3 and V is TRBV4-3; perhaps TRBD1 as D (5 bases). The germline V and J ends were trimmed by 1 base and 4 bases, with 14 bases remaining between them. The V gene's germline CDR1 is LGHNA and CDR2 YSLEER. CDR3 length equals 16 residues. This CDR3 reads CASSQGRGGSGNTIYF. The CDR3 DNA is TGCGCCAGCAGCCAAGGTCGCGGGGGGTCGGGAAACACCATATATTTT.

This clone was detected only once. The chain recombines TRBV4-1 with TRBJ2-5, with 9 bases fitting TRBD1. Germline loops: CDR1 MGHRA, CDR2 YSYEKL. CDR3 size: 17 residues. V lost 5 bases, J lost 3 bases, and 13 bases stayed unmatched. CDR3 amino acids: CASSKTGGGTVKETQYF. CDR3 nucleotides: TGCGCCAGCAGCAAGACAGGGGGAGGCACGGTGAAAGAGACCCAGTACTTC.